This entry lists 30 T cell receptor beta chains sequenced from one sample in a study of vaccination and CD4 T cells after COVID-19. Which antigens these TCRs recognize remains unknown. Oncomine TCR Beta short-read sequencing was applied to DNA from cultured CD4+ T cells. TCRdb reprocessed the PCR reads via MiXCR and lists one record per CDR3 protein. Of 8,500 to 10,000 distinct CDR3 sequences listed, under 60% are singletons. The treatment: roughly 11-day PBMC culture with coronavirus spike peptide pools or control peptides (ViraFEST assay). Sample: CD4+ T cells from blood, cultured in vitro. These receptor sequences come from a human donor who had recovered from COVID-19.

The gene calls are TRBV25-1 and TRBJ2-1; 15 nucleotides agree with TRBD2. CDR1 and CDR2 (germline): MGHDK, SYGVNS. The ends lost 8 bases at V and 7 bases at J; junction bases unmatched: 6. This CDR3 is 15 amino acids long. The CDR3 protein is CASGLAGGPENEQFF. CDR3 DNA: TGTGCCAGCGGACTAGCGGGAGGGCCGGAAAATGAGCAGTTCTTC.

This clonotype has a handful of counts. The V gene is TRBV19, the J gene TRBJ2-5; 8 bases map to TRBD1. The CDR3 runs 14 residues. Germline lookup yields CDR1 LNHDA and CDR2 SQIVND (reference sequence). With V trimmed by 6 bases and J by 1 base, 4 bases remained unmatched. The CDR3 DNA follows: TGTGCCAGTAGCTTCGGACAGGGCCAAGAGACCCAGTACTTC. It specifies CASSFGQGQETQYF.

In its sample, this clonotype was seen a few times. The chain carries TRBV20-1 and TRBJ2-3, with D possibly TRBD2 on 6 matching bases. V lost 8 bases and J 0 bases, leaving 18 bases between the germline ends. CDR3 length: 15 residues. Germline loops: CDR1 DFQATT, CDR2 SNEGSKA (reference sequence). The CDR3 is CSLNYREPSTDTQYF. In DNA form, the CDR3 reads TGCAGTCTCAACTACCGGGAGCCTAGCACAGATACGCAGTATTTT.

J is TRBJ2-7 and V is TRBV10-3; D might be TRBD1 (5 bases). The CDR3 runs 13 residues. Germline V CDR1 and CDR2: ENHRY, SYGVKD. V was pared by 3 bases and J by 5 bases, with 11 bases between. The CDR3 nucleotides read TGTGCCATCAGTGATGGGGCACCCAACGAGCAGTACTTC. Protein product: CAISDGAPNEQYF.

This chain uses TRBV10-3 with TRBJ1-1; D is undetermined. Germline CDR1 and CDR2: ENHRY and SYGVKD. The V end lost 5 bases, the J end lost 8 bases, and 12 bases lay between the germline ends. There are 12 residues in the CDR3. Here the CDR3 reads CAISPLIGEAFF. CDR3 coding DNA: TGTGCCATCAGTCCTCTTATCGGGGAAGCTTTCTTT.

Concerning this clonotype: A junction end diverges from the germline sequence, so it may reflect a read error. This chain connects TRBV7-3 to TRBJ2-3; D possibly uses TRBD1 or TRBD2 (5 bases each). The CDR3 covers 15 residues. Germline values: CDR1 SGHTA, CDR2 FQGTGA. The CDR3 DNA follows: TGTGCCAGCAGTTTAATGGGGGTTAGCACAGATACGCAGTATTTT. Translating gives CASSLMGVSTDTQYF.

This clonotype was counted a few times. This chain joins TRBV6-1 and TRBJ2-5; TRBD2 matches 8 bases. The J segment lost 5 bases and the V segment lost 6 bases, leaving 11 bases of the junction unmatched. From germline, CDR1 is MNHNS and CDR2 SASEGT. This CDR3 is 15 amino acids long. The CDR3 nucleotides read TGTGCCAGCAGACGCCCCGGGGGGGAGGGGGAGACCCAGTACTTC. Translation gives CASRRPGGEGETQYF.

The V call is TRBV5-8, the J call TRBJ1-2, with 7 bases that match TRBD1. Germline CDR1 and CDR2: SGHTS and YDEGEE. CDR3 length: 17 amino acids. With 2 bases clipped from V and 1 base from J, the junction kept 11 bases outside the gene matches. CDR3 residues: CASSFGTALPLNYGYTF. Written as DNA, the CDR3 is TGTGCCAGCAGCTTTGGGACAGCGTTACCCCTTAACTATGGCTACACCTTC. The entire variable domain, with the rest obtained from reference TRBV5-8 and TRBJ1-2, is as follows: EAGVTQSPTHLIKTRGQQATLRCSPISGHTSVYWYQQALGLGLQFLLWYDEGEERNRGNFPPRFSGRQFPNYSSELNVNALELEDSALYLCASSFGTALPLNYGYTFGSGTRLTVV.

This clonotype was found a few times. The CDR3 protein is CASSGTPNTEAFF. The CDR3 region has the DNA TGTGCCAGCAGCGGGACACCGAACACTGAAGCTTTCTTT. The chain links TRBV7-9 to TRBJ1-1; D may be TRBD1 (6 bases). V lost 5 bases, J lost 1 base, and 8 bases lay in between. The V gene's germline CDR1 is SEHNR and CDR2 FQNEAQ (reference sequence). This CDR3 is 13 amino acids long.

The chain recombines TRBV20-1 with TRBJ1-1; D is unresolved. The CDR3 has 15 amino acids. V lost 4 bases to trimming and J lost 0 bases, with 15 bases between them. Germline V gene data show CDR1 as DFQATT and CDR2 as SNEGSKA (reference sequence). CDR3 nucleotide sequence: TGCAGTGCTAAAAAGGGAAGTTTTATGAACACTGAAGCTTTCTTT. It is translated as CSAKKGSFMNTEAFF.

The gene calls are TRBV19 and TRBJ1-5; the D gene is possibly TRBD1 (5 bases). CDR1 is LNHDA, CDR2 SQIVND, per germline (reference sequence). The CDR3 has 15 residues. V was cut by 0 bases and J by 4 bases, with 10 bases left in between. This CDR3 is CASSIEGRVNQPQHF. The CDR3 nucleotides are TGTGCCAGTAGTATAGAGGGCAGGGTTAATCAGCCCCAGCATTTT. Supplemented by reference TRBV19 and TRBJ1-5, the full variable domain reads DGGITQSPKYLFRKEGQNVTLSCEQNLNHDAMYWYRQDPGQGLRLIYYSQIVNDFQKGDIAEGYSVSREKKESFPLTVTSAQKNPTAFYLCASSIEGRVNQPQHFGDGTRLSIL.

As DNA, the CDR3 is TGTGCCAGCAGCCAATTAAGCGGGGGGCGGATTAGGGCCTACGAGCAGTACTTC. It translates to CASSQLSGGRIRAYEQYF. The gene calls are TRBV14 and TRBJ2-7, with 9 bases fitting TRBD2. The CDR3 contains 18 residues. V lost 2 bases, J lost 2 bases, and 13 bases stayed unmatched. Germline CDR1 is SGHDN and CDR2 is FVKESK.

This clonotype has more than one count but fewer than ten. This chain joins TRBV6-1 and TRBJ2-1, with TRBD1 matching over 10 bases. Looked up from germline, CDR1 is MNHNS and CDR2 is SASEGT. This CDR3 contains 16 residues. The junction had 6 bases not matched to a gene; V was cut back by 4 bases and J by 3 bases. The DNA for the CDR3 is TGTGCCAGCAGTGGGGCCGGGACAGGGGTCTACAATGAGCAGTTCTTC. Protein sequence: CASSGAGTGVYNEQFF.

This chain uses TRBV5-1 with TRBJ2-7; D could derive from TRBD1 or TRBD2 (6 bases each). The ends were cut back, 3 bases at V and 5 bases at J, with 18 bases in the middle. CDR3 length: 15 amino acids. The germline V gene encodes CDR1 SGHRS and CDR2 YFSETQ. The CDR3 DNA is TGCGCCAGCAGCTCACAGGGTCTAGCGAGCCACGAGCAGTACTTC. Residues: CASSSQGLASHEQYF.

This chain uses TRBV9 with TRBJ2-5; weak D call: TRBD1 (6 bases). The V gene lost 3 bases and the J gene lost 0 bases, with 15 bases spanning the gap. Germline lookup yields CDR1 SGDLS and CDR2 YYNGEE. The CDR3 covers 16 residues. The CDR3 DNA is TGTGCCAGCAGCGCTCAACAGGGATACTACCAAGAGACCCAGTACTTC. Protein product: CASSAQQGYYQETQYF.

Written as DNA, the CDR3 is TGTGCCAGTAGTACCCTAGACAGGATCTATGGCTACACCTTC. This codes for CASSTLDRIYGYTF. The chain is built from TRBV19 and TRBJ1-2; a weak D match, TRBD1 (6 bases). CDR1 and CDR2 from the germline V gene are LNHDA and SQIVND (reference sequence). Trimming shortened V by 4 bases and J by 4 bases, and 13 bases separated the two germline ends. There are 14 residues in the CDR3.

The sample holds one count of this clonotype. The chain carries TRBV27 and TRBJ2-7, with TRBD2 identical over 9 bases. The CDR3 runs to 16 residues. In germline, CDR1 is MNHEY, CDR2 SMNVEV (reference sequence). Trimming cost V 7 bases and J 3 bases; bases outside gene matches: 13. CDR3 DNA sequence: TGTGCCAGCAATTATCCTAAGCGGGAGGTTTACTACGAGCAGTACTTC. It translates to CASNYPKREVYYEQYF.

The table lists this clonotype with a few counts. One junction end does not reproduce the germline sequence, and a read error may be involved. The chain has TRBV5-4 and TRBJ1-1; D uncertain. CDR3 size: 15 residues. Germline V gene sequence: CDR1 SGHNT, CDR2 YYREEE (reference sequence). DNA for the CDR3: TGTGCCAGCAGCGGAGACACAAGGCTGAAGACTGAAGCTTTCTTT. It yields the protein CASSGDTRLKTEAFF.

This chain connects TRBV20-1 to TRBJ1-5, with D perhaps TRBD1 (6 bases). Germline-derived CDR1 and CDR2 are DFQATT and SNEGSKA (reference sequence). Between the trimmed V and J ends, which lost 5 bases and 2 bases, there was a span of 22 bases. The CDR3 loop spans 17 amino acids. CDR3 DNA: TGCAGTGCTTCCGGGACACAAGGTCTGTGGGGCAATCAGCCCCAGCATTTT. Its protein product is CSASGTQGLWGNQPQHF.

The CDR3 DNA is TGTGCCAGCAGCACAATGGGACAGGATATTACTGAAGCTTTCTTT. Its protein is CASSTMGQDITEAFF. The V gene is TRBV5-4, the J gene TRBJ1-1, with 8 positions matching TRBD1. Germline V gene lookup returns CDR1 SGHNT and CDR2 YYREEE (reference sequence). The CDR3 runs 15 residues. V was pared by 4 bases and J by 5 bases, with 10 bases of the junction left unmatched.

This clonotype appeared a few times. The genes are TRBV5-1 and TRBJ2-5, with D uncertain. The CDR3 extends over 15 amino acids. CDR1 and CDR2 (germline): SGHRS, YFSETQ. V was clipped by 0 bases and J by 2 bases, with 11 bases between them. The CDR3 DNA sequence: TGCGCCAGCAGCTTGGTTTATGGCAGGCAAGAGACCCAGTACTTC. It yields the protein CASSLVYGRQETQYF.

A few counts support this clonotype. The chain recombines TRBV20-1 with TRBJ1-2, with D hard to call. Germline CDR1 DFQATT, CDR2 SNEGSKA (reference sequence). Trimming pared 3 bases from V and 4 bases from J, leaving 9 bases between. This CDR3 comprises 12 residues. CDR3 in amino acids: CSASLTGYGYTF. Here the CDR3 DNA reads TGCAGTGCTAGTTTAACCGGCTATGGCTACACCTTC.

The chain recombines TRBV7-2 with TRBJ2-5, with D perhaps matching TRBD1 (5 bases). Germline V lookup: CDR1 SGHTA, CDR2 FQGNSA. V was cut by 5 bases and J by 5 bases, with 9 bases left in between. The CDR3 covers 12 residues. The CDR3 protein is CASSEGAETQYF. DNA for the CDR3: TGTGCCAGCAGCGAAGGGGCGGAGACCCAGTACTTC. Combining the CDR3 with reference TRBV7-2 and TRBJ2-5 gives the whole variable domain GAGVSQSPSNKVTEKGKDVELRCDPISGHTALYWYRQSLGQGLEFLIYFQGNSAPDKSGLPSDRFSAERTGGSVSTLTIQRTQQEDSAVYLCASSEGAETQYFGPGTRLLVL.

This clonotype was recorded only once. The chain employs TRBV6-1 and TRBJ1-5, with D maybe TRBD1 (5 bases). The CDR3 loop spans 15 amino acids. The germline V gene encodes CDR1 MNHNS and CDR2 SASEGT. V lost 1 base, J lost 7 bases, and 14 bases lay in between. CDR3 region: CASSEGGDRRQPQHF. The CDR3 DNA sequence: TGTGCCAGCAGTGAAGGGGGGGACCGGCGGCAGCCCCAGCATTTT.

The chain joins TRBV5-1 to TRBJ2-5, with 14 positions matching TRBD2. Germline CDR1 is SGHRS and CDR2 is YFSETQ. The CDR3 is 16 residues long. Trimming took 5 bases from V and 4 from J; bases not matched to a gene: 7. CDR3 nucleotides: TGCGCCAGCAGACAGACTAGCGGGGGGGCAGGAGAGACCCAGTACTTC. Its translation: CASRQTSGGAGETQYF.

This rearrangement joins TRBV6-1 to TRBJ2-2; 11 nucleotides agree with TRBD2. Germline assignment: CDR1 MNHNS and CDR2 SASEGT. The CDR3 has 17 residues. V lost 5 bases to trimming and J lost 0 bases; unmatched junction nucleotides: 5. In DNA, the CDR3 is TGTGCCAGCAGTCCCCGACTAGCGGGGTCGAACACCGGGGAGCTGTTTTTT. Translating it yields CASSPRLAGSNTGELFF.

This clonotype was seen more than once but under ten times. The chain links TRBV11-2 to TRBJ1-1, with D tentatively TRBD1 (5 bases). CDR1 SGHAT and CDR2 FQNNGV come from the germline V gene. CDR3 length: 15 amino acids. V lost 4 bases and J 1 base, leaving 13 bases between the germline ends. CDR3 sequence: CASSYNRRANTEAFF. In nucleotides, the CDR3 is TGTGCCAGCAGCTATAACAGGCGGGCGAACACTGAAGCTTTCTTT.

The chain recombines TRBV27 with TRBJ1-4, with D unresolved. V was pared by 6 bases and J by 2 bases, with 16 bases between. Germline-derived CDR1 and CDR2 are MNHEY and SMNVEV (reference sequence). There are 16 residues in the CDR3. The CDR3 sequence: CASSPNRASTNEKLFF. The CDR3 region has the DNA TGTGCCAGCAGCCCCAATCGGGCGTCCACTAATGAAAAACTGTTTTTT.

Turning to this clonotype: One end of the junction is discordant with germline, which a read error may explain. V gene TRBV19 combines with J gene TRBJ1-2, with D perhaps TRBD1 (5 bases). Germline lookup yields CDR1 LNHDA and CDR2 SQIVND (reference sequence). The CDR3 sequence is 13 residues long. The CDR3 nucleotides read TGTACCAGTTTCATGGGGGAGAGCTATGGCTACACCTTC. Translating it yields CTSFMGESYGYTF.

The gene calls are TRBV18 and TRBJ1-6; a possible D gene is TRBD1 (6 bases). Trimming removed 6 bases at V and 6 bases at J, with 12 bases between. The CDR3 is 14 amino acids. Germline V gene lookup returns CDR1 KGHSH and CDR2 LQKENI. The CDR3 region is CASSGTSSNSPLHF. The CDR3 nucleotides are TGTGCCAGCTCGGGGACATCAAGTAATTCACCCCTCCACTTT.